This T cell receptor beta chain was sequenced for a study of blood T cell repertoires in COVID-19. For the study at large: Collection of acute and convalescent COVID-19 samples took place in the United States, Italy and Spain. PBMCs, B-cell-depleted T cells, or T cells provided the cDNA or gDNA that made up the material.

In germline, CDR1 is SGHTA, CDR2 FQGNSA. V shed 5 bases and J 0 bases; nucleotides not matched to a gene: 4. This CDR3 is built from 16 residues. Under the authors' procedure: From reference gene primer amplification, estimates of nucleated cell counts were derived. The repertoire was sequenced with immunoSEQ multiplex PCR; TCRdb's copy has only in-frame clones and lacks some. V, J and clone size are taken as reported in that table, and D and trimming were inferred from the DNA itself. The sample includes over 200,000 clones, roughly four fifths of them seen just once. The J gene is TRBJ2-4, the V gene TRBV7-2, with 10 bases lining up with TRBD2. The sequence derives from a man aged 50-60 years with active or convalescent COVID-19. The sequenced sample consisted of peripheral blood. The CDR3 sequence: CASSLGTSVAKNIQYF. In DNA form, the CDR3 reads TGTGCCAGCAGCCTCGGGACTAGCGTAGCCAAAAACATTCAGTACTTC.